The sequence of this T cell receptor (beta chain) was determined in a study of T-cell memory formation after mild COVID-19. Germline lookup yields CDR1 SGHVS and CDR2 FQNEAQ. The CDR3 extends over 20 amino acids. V lost 1 base, J lost 0 bases, and 25 bases lay in between. TCRdb re-analysed the 5' RACE reads in MiXCR, keeping a single row per CDR3 protein. There are around 99,000 distinct CDR3 sequences in the sample; over 13% occur only once, and less than 40% lies in the top ten. The clonotype comes from a man aged 18 to 35 who had mild COVID-19 (a few samples of this study predate the infection). Cell type and time point are not known. V and J are TRBV7-8 and TRBJ2-7, with D unresolved. Source material: PBMCs or a T cell subset sorted from them (not recorded which). The CDR3, as DNA: TGTGCCAGCAGCTTAGTAATAATCGGCAGGCTGCCGAGTAACTCCTACGAGCAGTACTTC. This translates into CASSLVIIGRLPSNSYEQYF.